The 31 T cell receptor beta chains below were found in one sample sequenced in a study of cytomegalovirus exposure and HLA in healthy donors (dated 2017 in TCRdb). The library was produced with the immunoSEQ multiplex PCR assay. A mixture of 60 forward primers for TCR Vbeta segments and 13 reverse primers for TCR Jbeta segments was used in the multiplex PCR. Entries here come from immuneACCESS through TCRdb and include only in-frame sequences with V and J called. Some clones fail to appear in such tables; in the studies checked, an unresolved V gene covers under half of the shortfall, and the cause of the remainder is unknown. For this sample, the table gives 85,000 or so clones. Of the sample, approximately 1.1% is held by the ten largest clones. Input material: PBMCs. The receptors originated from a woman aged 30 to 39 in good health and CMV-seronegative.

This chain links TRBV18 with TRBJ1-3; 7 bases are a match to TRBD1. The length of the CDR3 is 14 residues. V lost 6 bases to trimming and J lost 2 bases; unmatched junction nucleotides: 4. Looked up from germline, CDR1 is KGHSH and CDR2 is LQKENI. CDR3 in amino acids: CASSLTGAGNTIYF. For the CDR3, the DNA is TGTGCCAGCTCCCTCACAGGGGCTGGAAACACCATATATTTT. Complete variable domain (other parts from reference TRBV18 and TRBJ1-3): NAGVMQNPRHLVRRRGQEARLRCSPMKGHSHVYWYRQLPEEGLKFMVYLQKENIIDESGMPKERFSAEFPKEGPSILRIQQVVRGDSAAYFCASSLTGAGNTIYFGEGSWLTVV.

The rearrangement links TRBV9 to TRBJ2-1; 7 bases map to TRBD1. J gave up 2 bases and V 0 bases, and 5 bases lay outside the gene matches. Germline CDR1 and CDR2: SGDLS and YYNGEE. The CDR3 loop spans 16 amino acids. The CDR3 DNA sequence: TGTGCCAGCAGCGTAGGACACAGGGGCGCCTACAATGAGCAGTTCTTC. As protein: CASSVGHRGAYNEQFF.

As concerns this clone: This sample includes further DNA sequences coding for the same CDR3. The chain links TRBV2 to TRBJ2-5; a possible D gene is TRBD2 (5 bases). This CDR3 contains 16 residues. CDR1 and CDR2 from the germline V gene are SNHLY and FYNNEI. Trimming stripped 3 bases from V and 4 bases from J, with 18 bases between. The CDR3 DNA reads TGTGCCAGCAGTGACTCGGGAATCTTTTCGGGAGAGACCCAGTACTTC. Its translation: CASSDSGIFSGETQYF.

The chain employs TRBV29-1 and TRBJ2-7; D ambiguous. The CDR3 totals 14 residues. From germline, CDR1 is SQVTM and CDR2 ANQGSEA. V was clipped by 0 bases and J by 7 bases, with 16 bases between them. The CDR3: CSVEDMASRGEQYF. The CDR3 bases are TGCAGCGTTGAAGATATGGCCAGCCGCGGTGAGCAGTACTTC.

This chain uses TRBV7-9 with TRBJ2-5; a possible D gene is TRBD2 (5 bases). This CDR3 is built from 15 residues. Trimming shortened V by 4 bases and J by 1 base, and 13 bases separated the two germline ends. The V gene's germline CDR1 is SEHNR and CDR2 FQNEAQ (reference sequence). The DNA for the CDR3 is TGTGCCAGCAGCTCCCAGATAGCGCCCCAAGAGACCCAGTACTTC. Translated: CASSSQIAPQETQYF.

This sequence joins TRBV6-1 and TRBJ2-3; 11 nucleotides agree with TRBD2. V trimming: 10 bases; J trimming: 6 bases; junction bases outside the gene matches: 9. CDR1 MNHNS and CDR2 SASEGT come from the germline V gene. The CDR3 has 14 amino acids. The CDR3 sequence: CANSTGTSGDTQYF. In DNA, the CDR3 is TGTGCCAACTCGACCGGGACTAGCGGTGATACGCAGTATTTT.

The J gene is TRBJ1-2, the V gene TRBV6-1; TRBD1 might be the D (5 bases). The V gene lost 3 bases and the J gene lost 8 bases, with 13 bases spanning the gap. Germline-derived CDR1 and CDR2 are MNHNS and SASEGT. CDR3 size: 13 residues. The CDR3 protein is CASSEGPPRGYTF. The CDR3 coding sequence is TGTGCCAGCAGTGAGGGGCCCCCCCGGGGCTACACCTTC.

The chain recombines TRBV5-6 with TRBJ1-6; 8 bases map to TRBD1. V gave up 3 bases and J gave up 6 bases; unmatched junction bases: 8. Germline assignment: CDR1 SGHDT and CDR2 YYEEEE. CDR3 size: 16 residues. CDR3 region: CASSSRQGIVNSPLHF. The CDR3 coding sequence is TGTGCCAGCAGCTCCCGACAGGGGATAGTTAATTCACCCCTCCACTTT. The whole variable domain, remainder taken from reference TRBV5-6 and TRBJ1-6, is DAGVTQSPTHLIKTRGQQVTLRCSPKSGHDTVSWYQQALGQGPQFIFQYYEEEERQRGNFPDRFSGHQFPNYSSELNVNALLLGDSALYLCASSSRQGIVNSPLHFGNGTRLTVT.

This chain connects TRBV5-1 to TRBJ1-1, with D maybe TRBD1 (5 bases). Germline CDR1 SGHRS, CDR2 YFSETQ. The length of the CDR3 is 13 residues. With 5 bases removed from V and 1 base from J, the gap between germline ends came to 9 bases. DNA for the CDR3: TGCGCCAGCAGACAGGACACGAACACTGAAGCTTTCTTT. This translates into CASRQDTNTEAFF.

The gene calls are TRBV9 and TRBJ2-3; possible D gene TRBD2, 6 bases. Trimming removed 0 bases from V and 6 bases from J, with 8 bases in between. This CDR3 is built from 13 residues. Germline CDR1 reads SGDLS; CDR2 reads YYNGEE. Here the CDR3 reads CASSVAAGDTQYF. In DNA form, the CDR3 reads TGTGCCAGCAGCGTAGCGGCGGGGGATACGCAGTATTTT.

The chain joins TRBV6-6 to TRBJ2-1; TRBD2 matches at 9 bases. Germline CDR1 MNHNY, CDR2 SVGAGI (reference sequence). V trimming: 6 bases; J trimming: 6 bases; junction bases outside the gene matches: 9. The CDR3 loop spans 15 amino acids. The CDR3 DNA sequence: TGTGCCAGCAGCCCCATAGCGGGAGACCGCAATGAGCAGTTCTTC. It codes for CASSPIAGDRNEQFF.

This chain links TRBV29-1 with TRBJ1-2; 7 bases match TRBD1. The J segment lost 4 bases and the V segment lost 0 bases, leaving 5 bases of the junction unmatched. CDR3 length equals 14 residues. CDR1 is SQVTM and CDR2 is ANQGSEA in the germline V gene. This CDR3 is CSVEDQGGAYGYTF. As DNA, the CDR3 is TGCAGCGTTGAAGATCAAGGGGGCGCCTATGGCTACACCTTC. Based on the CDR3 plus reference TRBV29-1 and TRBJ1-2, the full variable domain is SAVISQKPSRDICQRGTSLTIQCQVDSQVTMMFWYRQQPGQSLTLIATANQGSEATYESGFVIDKFPISRPNLTFSTLTVSNMSPEDSSIYLCSVEDQGGAYGYTFGSGTRLTVV.

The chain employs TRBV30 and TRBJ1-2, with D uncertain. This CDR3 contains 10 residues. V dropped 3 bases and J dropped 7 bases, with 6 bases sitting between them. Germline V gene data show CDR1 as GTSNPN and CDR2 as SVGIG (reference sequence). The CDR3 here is CAWRQVGYTF. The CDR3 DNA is TGTGCCTGGAGGCAGGTTGGCTACACCTTC.

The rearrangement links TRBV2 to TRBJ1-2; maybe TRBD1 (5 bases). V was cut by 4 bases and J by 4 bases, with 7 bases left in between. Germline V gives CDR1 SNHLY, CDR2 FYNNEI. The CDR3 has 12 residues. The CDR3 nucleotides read TGTGCCAGCAGTGGACAGTCCTATGGCTACACCTTC. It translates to CASSGQSYGYTF.

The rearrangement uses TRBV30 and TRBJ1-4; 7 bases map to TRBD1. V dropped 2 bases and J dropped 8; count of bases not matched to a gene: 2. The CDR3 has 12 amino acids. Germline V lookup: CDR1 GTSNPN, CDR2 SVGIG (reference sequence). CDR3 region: CAWSQQGEKLFF. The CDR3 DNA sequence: TGTGCCTGGAGTCAACAGGGGGAAAAACTGTTTTTT. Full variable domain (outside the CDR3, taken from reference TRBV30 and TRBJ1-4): SQTIHQWPATLVQPVGSPLSLECTVEGTSNPNLYWYRQAAGRGLQLLFYSVGIGQISSEVPQNLSASRPQDRQFILSSKKLLLSDSGFYLCAWSQQGEKLFFGSGTQLSVL.

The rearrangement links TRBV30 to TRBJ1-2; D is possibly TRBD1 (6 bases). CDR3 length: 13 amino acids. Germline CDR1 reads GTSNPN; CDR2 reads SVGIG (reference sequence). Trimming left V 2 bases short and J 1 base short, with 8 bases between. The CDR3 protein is CAWSPGVNYGYTF. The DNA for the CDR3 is TGTGCCTGGAGTCCAGGGGTTAACTATGGCTACACCTTC.

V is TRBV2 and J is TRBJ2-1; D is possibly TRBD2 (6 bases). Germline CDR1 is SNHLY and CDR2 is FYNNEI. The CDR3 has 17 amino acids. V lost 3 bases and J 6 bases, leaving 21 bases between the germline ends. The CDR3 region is CASSEVGGALNPNEQFF. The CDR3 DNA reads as TGTGCCAGCAGTGAGGTCGGGGGTGCCCTAAACCCCAATGAGCAGTTCTTC.

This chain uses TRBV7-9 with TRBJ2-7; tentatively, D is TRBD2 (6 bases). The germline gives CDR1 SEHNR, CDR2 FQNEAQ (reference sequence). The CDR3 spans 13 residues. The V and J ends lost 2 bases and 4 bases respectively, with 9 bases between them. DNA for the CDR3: TGTGCCAGCAGCTTAACTAGCTTTTACGAGCAGTACTTC. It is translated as CASSLTSFYEQYF.

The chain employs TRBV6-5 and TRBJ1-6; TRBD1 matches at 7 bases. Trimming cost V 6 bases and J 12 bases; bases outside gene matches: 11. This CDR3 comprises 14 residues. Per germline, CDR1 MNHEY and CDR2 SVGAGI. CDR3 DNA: TGTGCCAGCAGGGCGAGGGGACAGCAGGGACCCCTCCACTTT. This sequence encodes CASRARGQQGPLHF.

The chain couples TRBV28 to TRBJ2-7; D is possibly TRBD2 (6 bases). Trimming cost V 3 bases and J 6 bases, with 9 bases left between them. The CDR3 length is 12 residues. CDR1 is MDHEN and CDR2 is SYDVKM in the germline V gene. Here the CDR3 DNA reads TGTGCCAGCAGTTTGTCCGGGGGCGAGCAGTACTTC. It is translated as CASSLSGGEQYF.

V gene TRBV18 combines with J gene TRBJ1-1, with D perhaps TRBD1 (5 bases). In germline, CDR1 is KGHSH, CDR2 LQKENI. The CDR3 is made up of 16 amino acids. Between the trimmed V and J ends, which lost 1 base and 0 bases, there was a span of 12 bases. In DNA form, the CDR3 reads TGTGCCAGCTCACCACGAGGACAACTTATGAACACTGAAGCTTTCTTT. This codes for CASSPRGQLMNTEAFF.

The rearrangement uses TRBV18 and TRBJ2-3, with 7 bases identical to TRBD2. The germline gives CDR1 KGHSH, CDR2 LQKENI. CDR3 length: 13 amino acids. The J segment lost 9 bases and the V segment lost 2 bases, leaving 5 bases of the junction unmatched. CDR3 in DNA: TGTGCCAGCTCACCATCAGCGGGGAGGACGCAGTATTTT. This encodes CASSPSAGRTQYF.

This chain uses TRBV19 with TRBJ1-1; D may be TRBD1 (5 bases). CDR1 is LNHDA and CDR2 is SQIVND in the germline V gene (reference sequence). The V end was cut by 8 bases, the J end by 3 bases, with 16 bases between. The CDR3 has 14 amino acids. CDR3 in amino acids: CASVNQGGDTEAFF. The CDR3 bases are TGTGCCAGTGTTAACCAGGGAGGGGACACTGAAGCTTTCTTT.

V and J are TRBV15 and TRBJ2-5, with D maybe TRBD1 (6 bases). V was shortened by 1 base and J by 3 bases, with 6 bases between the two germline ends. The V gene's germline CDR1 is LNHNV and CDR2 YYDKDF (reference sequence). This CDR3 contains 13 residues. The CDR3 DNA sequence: TGTGCCACCAGCAGAGGACAGGAAGAGACCCAGTACTTC. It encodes CATSRGQEETQYF.

The CDR3: CASSLGEPRLALRETQYF. Written as DNA, the CDR3 is TGTGCCAGCAGCTTGGGGGAGCCAAGACTAGCATTAAGGGAGACCCAGTACTTC. This rearrangement joins TRBV5-4 to TRBJ2-5; 7 bases are a match to TRBD2. CDR3 length equals 18 residues. J was trimmed by 5 bases and V by 0 bases; bases with no gene match: 16. The germline V gene has CDR1 SGHNT and CDR2 YYREEE (reference sequence).

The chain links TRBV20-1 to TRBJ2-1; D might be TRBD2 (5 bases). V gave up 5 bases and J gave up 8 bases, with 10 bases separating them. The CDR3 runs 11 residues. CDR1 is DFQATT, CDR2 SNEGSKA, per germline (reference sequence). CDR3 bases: TGCAGTGCTCGCGGAGGCTATGAGCAGTTCTTC. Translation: CSARGGYEQFF.

The CDR3: CASLRDWNNEQFF. Here the CDR3 DNA reads TGTGCCAGCCTCCGGGACTGGAACAATGAGCAGTTCTTC. This rearrangement joins TRBV2 to TRBJ2-1, with D tentatively TRBD2 (6 bases). V lost 8 bases to trimming and J lost 5 bases, with 13 bases between them. CDR3 length: 13 residues. Germline V gene data show CDR1 as SNHLY and CDR2 as FYNNEI.

Here the CDR3 reads CASSPGQGGYEQYF. The CDR3 nucleotides read TGTGCCAGCAGTCCGGGACAGGGGGGATACGAGCAGTACTTC. The chain carries TRBV6-6 and TRBJ2-7, with 11 positions matching TRBD1. Trimming removed 5 bases from V and 4 bases from J; junction bases left unmatched: 4. This CDR3 is built from 14 residues. Germline V gene sequence: CDR1 MNHNY, CDR2 SVGAGI (reference sequence).

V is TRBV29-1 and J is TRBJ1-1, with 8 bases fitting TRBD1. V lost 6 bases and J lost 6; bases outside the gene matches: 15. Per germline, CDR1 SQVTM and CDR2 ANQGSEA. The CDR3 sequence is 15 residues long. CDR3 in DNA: TGCAGCGTAGCGGAGAGGACAGGGCGGGGCGCTGAAGCTTTCTTT. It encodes CSVAERTGRGAEAFF.

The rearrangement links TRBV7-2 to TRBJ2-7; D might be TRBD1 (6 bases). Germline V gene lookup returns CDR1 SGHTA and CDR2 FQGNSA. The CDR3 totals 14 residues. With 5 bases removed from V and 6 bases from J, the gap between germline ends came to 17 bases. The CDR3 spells CASSARTEVGEQYF. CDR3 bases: TGTGCCAGCAGCGCCCGGACAGAGGTCGGCGAGCAGTACTTC.

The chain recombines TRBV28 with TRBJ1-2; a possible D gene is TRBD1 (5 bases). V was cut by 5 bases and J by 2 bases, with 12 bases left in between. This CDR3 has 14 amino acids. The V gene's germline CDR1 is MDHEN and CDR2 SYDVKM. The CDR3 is CASSLGGGNYGYTF. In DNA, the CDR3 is TGTGCCAGCAGTCTTGGGGGGGGGAACTATGGCTACACCTTC.